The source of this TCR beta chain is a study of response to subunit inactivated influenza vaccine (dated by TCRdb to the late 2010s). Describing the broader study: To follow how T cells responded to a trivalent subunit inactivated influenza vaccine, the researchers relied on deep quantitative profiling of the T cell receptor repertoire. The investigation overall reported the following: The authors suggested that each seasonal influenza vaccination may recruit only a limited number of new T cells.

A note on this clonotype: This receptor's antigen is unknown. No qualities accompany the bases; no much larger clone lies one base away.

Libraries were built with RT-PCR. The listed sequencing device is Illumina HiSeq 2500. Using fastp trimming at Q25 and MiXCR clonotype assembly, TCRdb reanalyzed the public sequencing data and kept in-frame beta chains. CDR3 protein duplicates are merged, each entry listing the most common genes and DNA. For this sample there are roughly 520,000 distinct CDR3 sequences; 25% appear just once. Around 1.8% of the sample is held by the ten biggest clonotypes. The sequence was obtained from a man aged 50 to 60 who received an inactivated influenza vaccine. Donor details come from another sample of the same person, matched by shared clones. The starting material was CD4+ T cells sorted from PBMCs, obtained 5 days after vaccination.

CDR3 loop: CASSNGGVGANVLTF. The nucleotide sequence is given as TGTGCCAGCAGTAATGGAGGTGTTGGGGCCAACGTCCTGACTTTC. The V gene is TRBV6-2 or TRBV6-3 and the J gene is TRBJ2-6; TRBD2 is a weak D gene call, 5 bases matching. A distance of 11 bases separates the germline ends of V and J, which lose 5 bases and 3 bases respectively. The CDR3 spans 15 residues, from the cysteine through the phenylalanine. The CDR3 DNA has 45 bases and is translated from base 1. The CDR1 and CDR2 encoded by the germline V gene are MNHEY and SVGEGT.